A selection of T cell receptor beta chains follows, all from one sample in a study of T cell responses to AZD1222 COVID-19 vaccine. Libraries were prepared by immunoSEQ multiplex PCR; TCRdb keeps only in-frame clonotypes and omits some of them. Of 100,000 to 150,000 clones in the sample, over 75% were seen once. The sequencing here drew on peripheral blood, taken on day 0 of AZD1222 vaccination. The receptors originated from an adult in good health. Both conserved end residues are part of each CDR3. The D gene is left open where the match is weak. A clone size is listed for some rows: how often the clone was seen (once, few, many), or a class if it is expanded.

D: -; J: TRBJ1-6; size: -; V: TRBV6-6; CDR3: CASSYSNASPLHF; DNA: TGTGCCAGCAGTTACTCGAATGCGTCACCCCTCCACTTT
D: -; J: TRBJ1-2; size: -; V: TRBV15; CDR3: CATSNPDGGHYGYTF; DNA: TGTGCCACCAGCAATCCGGACGGCGGCCACTATGGCTACACCTTC
D: TRBD1; J: TRBJ1-4; size: -; V: TRBV19; CDR3: CASSSWDRAAVNEKLFF; DNA: TGTGCCAGTAGTTCCTGGGACAGGGCCGCCGTTAATGAAAAACTGTTTTTT
D: -; J: TRBJ2-7; size: -; V: TRBV4-1; CDR3: CASSPLMADGRYEQYF; DNA: TGCGCCAGCAGCCCGTTGATGGCAGACGGTCGGTACGAGCAGTACTTC
D: -; J: TRBJ2-3; size: once; V: TRBV4-3; CDR3: CASSLRRSGTDTQYF; DNA: TGCGCCAGCAGCCTTAGGAGGTCTGGCACAGATACGCAGTATTTT
D: -; J: TRBJ1-1; size: -; V: TRBV5-1; CDR3: CASSLAGNTEAFF; DNA: TGCGCCAGCAGCTTGGCAGGGAACACTGAAGCTTTCTTT
D: -; J: TRBJ2-1; size: -; V: TRBV15; CDR3: CATSRDPLATHNEQFF; DNA: TGTGCCACCAGCAGAGATCCCCTAGCGACCCACAATGAGCAGTTCTTC
D: -; J: TRBJ2-7; size: -; V: TRBV7-2; CDR3: CASSLLTGSYEQYF; DNA: TGTGCCAGCAGCCTACTGACGGGGTCCTACGAGCAGTACTTC
D: -; J: TRBJ1-4; size: -; V: TRBV30; CDR3: CAWSQDREKLFF; DNA: TGTGCCTGGAGCCAAGACAGGGAAAAACTGTTTTTT
D: -; J: TRBJ2-1; size: -; V: TRBV4-3; CDR3: CASSPGGAVLIF; DNA: TGCGCCAGCAGCCCAGGGGGGGCGGTACTAATCTTC
D: -; J: TRBJ1-5; size: -; V: TRBV6-1; CDR3: CASREGDYQPQHF; DNA: TGTGCCAGCAGGGAAGGGGATTATCAGCCCCAGCATTTT
D: -; J: TRBJ1-2; size: -; V: TRBV4-3; CDR3: CASSQGARASHRSGYTF; DNA: TGCGCCAGCAGCCAAGGCGCTAGGGCATCGCACCGCTCTGGCTACACCTTC
D: -; J: TRBJ1-5; size: once; V: TRBV5-1; CDR3: CASSLYPGDQPQHF; DNA: TGCGCCAGCAGCTTGTATCCGGGCGATCAGCCCCAGCATTTT
D: TRBD2; J: TRBJ2-1; size: -; V: TRBV19; CDR3: CASSVVAGGQASEQFF; DNA: TGTGCCAGTAGTGTTGTAGCGGGGGGGCAAGCCAGTGAGCAGTTCTTC
D: -; J: TRBJ1-1; size: few; V: TRBV5-1; CDR3: CASSLEAAGTTEAFF; DNA: TGCGCCAGCAGCTTGGAGGCAGCCGGTACCACTGAAGCTTTCTTT
D: -; J: TRBJ2-2; size: few; V: TRBV7-7; CDR3: CASSLQGNTGELFF; DNA: TGTGCTAGCAGCTTACAAGGGAACACCGGGGAGCTGTTTTTT
D: TRBD1; J: TRBJ1-1; size: -; V: TRBV3-1/TRBV3-2; CDR3: CASSLRGPRGPRDTEAFF; DNA: TGTGCCAGCAGCCTACGCGGTCCGAGGGGGCCAAGGGACACTGAAGCTTTCTTT
D: -; J: TRBJ1-3; size: -; V: TRBV15; CDR3: CATSRDRTSGNTIYF; DNA: TGTGCCACCAGCAGAGACAGGACCTCTGGAAACACCATATATTTT